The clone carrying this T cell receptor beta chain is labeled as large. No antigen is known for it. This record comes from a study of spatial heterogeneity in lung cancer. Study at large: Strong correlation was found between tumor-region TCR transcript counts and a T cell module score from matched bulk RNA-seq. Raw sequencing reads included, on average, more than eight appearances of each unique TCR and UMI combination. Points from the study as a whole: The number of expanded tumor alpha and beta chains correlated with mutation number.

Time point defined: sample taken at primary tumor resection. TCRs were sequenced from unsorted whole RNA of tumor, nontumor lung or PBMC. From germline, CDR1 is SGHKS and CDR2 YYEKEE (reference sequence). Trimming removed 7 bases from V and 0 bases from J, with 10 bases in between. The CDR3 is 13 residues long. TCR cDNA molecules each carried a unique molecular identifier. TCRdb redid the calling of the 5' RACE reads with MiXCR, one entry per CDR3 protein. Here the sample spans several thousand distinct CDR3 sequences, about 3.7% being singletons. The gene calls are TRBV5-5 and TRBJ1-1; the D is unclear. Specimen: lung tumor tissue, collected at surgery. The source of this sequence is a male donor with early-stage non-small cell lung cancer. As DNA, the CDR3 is TGTGCCAGCCTTGCTGATCTGAACACTGAAGCTTTCTTT. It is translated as CASLADLNTEAFF.